These T cell receptor beta chains were read from a single sample in a study of blood T cell repertoires in COVID-19. Profiling relied on immunoSEQ multiplex PCR, and the TCRdb table lists in-frame clones only, not all of them. The table includes a few hundred thousand clones, approximately 91% detected once. Sample: PBMCs or T cells enriched from blood (not recorded which). These receptors originate from a woman aged 18-30 years who had been exposed to COVID-19. The CDR3 runs from the conserved cysteine through the conserved F or W. D genes are given only for firm matches. Expanded clones are given a class, and other clones once, few, many or no size at all.

j_call clone_size d_call v_call cdr3_aa cdr3_nt
TRBJ2-7 - - TRBV11-2 CASSLGTGATEQYF TGTGCCAGCAGCTTGGGGACTGGGGCAACCGAGCAGTACTTC
TRBJ2-5 - - TRBV27 CASSSPRLVETQYF TGTGCCAGCAGTTCCCCCCGACTAGTGGAGACCCAGTACTTC
TRBJ1-1 - - TRBV12-2 CASRLEGKQGGRNTEAFF TGTGCAAGTCGCTTAGAGGGGAAACAGGGAGGGAGGAACACTGAAGCTTTCTTT
TRBJ2-2 - TRBD2 TRBV4-3 CASSQMQLAGDTGELFF TGCGCCAGCAGCCAAATGCAACTAGCGGGGGATACCGGGGAGCTGTTTTTT
TRBJ2-2 many - TRBV19 CASIGVAATGELFF TGTGCCAGTATTGGAGTAGCAGCGACCGGGGAGCTGTTTTTT
TRBJ2-3 - TRBD2 TRBV28 CASSFSSGPNTDTQYF TGTGCCAGCAGTTTTTCTAGCGGACCTAACACAGATACGCAGTATTTT
TRBJ2-3 - - TRBV6-5 CATTENTDTQYF TGTGCCACAACAGAAAACACAGATACGCAGTATTTT
TRBJ2-1 - TRBD1 TRBV9 CASSASGTGVNEQFF TGTGCCAGCAGCGCCTCCGGGACAGGGGTGAATGAGCAGTTCTTC
TRBJ2-7 - TRBD2 TRBV9 CASSVGLAGGYEQYF TGTGCCAGCAGCGTAGGGCTAGCGGGAGGCTACGAGCAGTACTTC
TRBJ2-3 - TRBD2 TRBV29-1 CSVAPGRLAGTSTDTQYF TGCAGCGTTGCCCCGGGGCGACTAGCGGGAACTAGCACAGATACGCAGTATTTT
TRBJ2-2 - - TRBV28 CASSLYLVGENTGELFF TGTGCCAGCAGTTTATATCTGGTAGGGGAGAACACCGGGGAGCTGTTTTTT
TRBJ2-7 - - TRBV6-1 CASSDERAPREQYF TGTGCCAGCAGTGACGAGCGAGCTCCGCGAGAGCAGTACTTC
TRBJ2-3 - TRBD2 TRBV2 CASTDRLAGVGTDTQYF TGTGCCAGCACCGACAGACTAGCGGGAGTCGGCACAGATACGCAGTATTTT
TRBJ2-7 - TRBD1 TRBV4-3 CASSHDTGTVYEQYF TGCGCCAGCAGCCATGATACCGGGACAGTATACGAGCAGTACTTC
TRBJ2-2 - TRBD1 TRBV9 CASSVEGAFTGELFF TGTGCCAGCAGCGTAGAGGGGGCTTTTACCGGGGAGCTGTTTTTT
TRBJ2-1 - TRBD2 TRBV15 CATSRDTGLAGDEQFF TGTGCCACCAGCAGAGATACCGGACTAGCGGGAGATGAGCAGTTCTTC
TRBJ2-7 - TRBD1 TRBV6-2/TRBV6-3 CASSWKERQGIFYEQYF TGTGCCAGCAGTTGGAAGGAACGACAGGGGATTTTCTACGAGCAGTACTTC
TRBJ1-4 - TRBD1 TRBV5-5 CASRSGTANEKLFF TGTGCCAGCAGATCCGGGACAGCAAATGAAAAACTGTTTTTT
TRBJ2-4 - - TRBV27 CASSVGDIQYF TGTGCCAGCAGTGTAGGGGACATTCAGTACTTC
TRBJ1-4 - TRBD1 TRBV9 CASSVPDRAEKLFF TGTGCCAGCAGCGTCCCGGACAGGGCTGAAAAACTGTTTTTT
TRBJ1-1 - - TRBV2 CASSENGSGAFF TGTGCCAGCAGTGAGAACGGGTCGGGGGCTTTCTTT
TRBJ1-4 - - TRBV7-6 CASSLQRTPGILQEKLFF TGTGCCAGCAGCTTGCAACGAACCCCAGGCATCCTTCAGGAAAAACTGTTTTTT
TRBJ1-2 - - TRBV7-9 CASSLGRQDGYTF TGTGCCAGCAGCCTTGGGCGCCAGGATGGCTACACCTTC
TRBJ2-6 - TRBD1 TRBV6-4 CASSEGTGGTGANVLTF TGTGCCAGCAGTGAGGGGACAGGGGGCACTGGGGCCAACGTCCTGACTTTC
TRBJ2-1 once - TRBV5-1 CASSLGADEQFF TGCGCCAGCAGCTTAGGGGCCGATGAGCAGTTCTTC
TRBJ2-7 once TRBD2 TRBV3-1/TRBV3-2 CASSPGLADYEQYF TGTGCCAGCAGCCCCGGACTAGCGGACTACGAGCAGTACTTC
TRBJ1-4 - TRBD1 TRBV28 CASSPGQPNEKLFF TGTGCCAGCAGCCCGGGACAGCCTAATGAAAAACTGTTTTTT